The source of this T cell receptor beta chain is a study of vaccination and CD4 T cells after COVID-19. Study overall: For a few convalescent patients, sampling occurred both at day 14 and at days 161 to 241 after vaccination.

Time point indicated: late sampling 161 to 241 days after vaccination in a few convalescent patients. Described treatment: approximately 10-day PBMC culture with coronavirus spike peptide pools or control peptides (ViraFEST assay). Researchers used the Oncomine TCR Beta short-read assay to sequence DNA from cultured CD4+ T cells. Genomic DNA was isolated from CD4+ T cells that had been cultured. One entry per CDR3 protein results from TCRdb running MiXCR on the PCR reads. The table has 23,000 or so distinct CDR3 sequences, more than 30% seen once. Overall study results and limits: Nearly all convalescent vaccine-specific clones, 304 of 307, recognized only SARS-CoV-2 spike.

In this sample, this clonotype turned up a few times. What it recognizes is unknown. CDR1 and CDR2 from the germline V gene are DFQATT and SNEGSKA (reference sequence). The CDR3 consists of 15 residues. The V and J ends lost 4 bases and 0 bases respectively, with 16 bases between them. The material sequenced was CD4+ T cells from blood, cultured in vitro, taken about 7 months after SARS-CoV-2 vaccination. J is TRBJ2-7 and V is TRBV20-1, with no clear D. The sequence was collected from a human donor who had recovered from COVID-19. The CDR3, as DNA: TGCAGTGCTAACCCCGACATAAGTTACTCCTACGAGCAGTACTTC. This gives the protein CSANPDISYSYEQYF.